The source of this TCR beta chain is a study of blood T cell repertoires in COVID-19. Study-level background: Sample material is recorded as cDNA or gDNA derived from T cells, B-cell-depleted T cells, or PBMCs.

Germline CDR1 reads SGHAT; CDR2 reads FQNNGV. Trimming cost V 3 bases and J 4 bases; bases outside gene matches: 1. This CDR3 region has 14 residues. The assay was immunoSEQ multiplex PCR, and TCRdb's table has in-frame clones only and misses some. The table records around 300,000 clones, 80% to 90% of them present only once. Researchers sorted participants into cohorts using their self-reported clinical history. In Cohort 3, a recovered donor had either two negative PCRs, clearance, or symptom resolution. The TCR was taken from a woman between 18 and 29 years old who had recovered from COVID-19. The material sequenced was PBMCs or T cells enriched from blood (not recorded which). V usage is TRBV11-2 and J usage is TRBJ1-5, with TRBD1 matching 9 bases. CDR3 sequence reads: CASSFGTGNQPQHF. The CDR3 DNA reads TGTGCCAGCAGCTTCGGGACAGGGAATCAGCCCCAGCATTTT.